This entry lists 16 T cell receptor beta chains sequenced from one sample in a study of T cells in Graves' hyperthyroidism and ophthalmopathy. TCR beta CDR3 regions were amplified from RNA. Using the HTBI primer set, a first-round RT-PCR was run on the TCR CDR3. TCRdb reprocessed the multiplex PCR reads with MiXCR, giving one entry per CDR3 protein. The table includes 500,000 to 800,000 distinct CDR3 sequences, around 13% detected once. The sequenced material came from blood. These receptors all stem from a woman between 45 and 65 years old with Graves' ophthalmopathy.

This clonotype was picked up a small number of times. The rearrangement uses TRBV24-1 and TRBJ1-2; 11 nucleotides line up with TRBD1. CDR3 size: 15 residues. V was clipped by 3 bases and J by 3 bases; unmatched bases: 2. The V gene's germline CDR1 is KGHDR and CDR2 SFDVKD. CDR3 nucleotide sequence: TGTGCCACCAGTGATCGGGGACAGGGGGACTATGGCTACACCTTC. Amino acids: CATSDRGQGDYGYTF.

This clonotype was seen a few times. The chain combines TRBV3-1 with TRBJ2-2; 7 nucleotides match TRBD2. The germline CDR1 and CDR2 sequences are LGHDT and YNNKEL (reference sequence). The ends lost 1 base at V and 0 bases at J; junction bases unmatched: 2. The CDR3 covers 16 residues. In DNA form, the CDR3 reads TGTGCCAGCAGCCAAGTAGGGAGGGCGAACACCGGGGAGCTGTTTTTT. It yields the protein CASSQVGRANTGELFF.

In this sample, this clonotype turned up many times. In DNA, the CDR3 is TGTGCCAGCAGCTTCTGGGGCTACCCCTACGAGCAGTACTTC. This encodes CASSFWGYPYEQYF. The rearrangement uses TRBV7-9 and TRBJ2-7; tentative D call: TRBD1 (5 bases). The CDR3 spans 14 residues. Trimming took off 3 bases at V and 2 bases at J, with 11 bases between the two ends. Germline CDR1 and CDR2: SEHNR and FQNEAQ (reference sequence). The whole variable domain, remainder taken from reference TRBV7-9 and TRBJ2-7, is DTGVSQNPRHKITKRGQNVTFRCDPISEHNRLYWYRQTLGQGPEFLTYFQNEAQLEKSRLLSDRFSAERPKGSFSTLEIQRTEQGDSAMYLCASSFWGYPYEQYFGPGTRLTVT.

Regarding this clonotype: A much bigger clone sits one base away, suggesting this may be a read error. This chain uses TRBV30 with TRBJ2-2, with 10 bases fitting TRBD1. The J call could be wrong; TRBJ1-1 is a better fit for the DNA end. The CDR3 spans 14 residues. Germline values: CDR1 GTSNPN, CDR2 SVGIG (reference sequence). The CDR3 loop reads CAWGRDRGYTGAFF. The CDR3, as DNA: TGTGCCTGGGGTAGGGACAGGGGTTACACTGGAGCTTTCTTT.

This clonotype was observed at least ten times. The chain is built from TRBV28 and TRBJ2-7; no firm D call. The CDR3 totals 11 residues. CDR1 and CDR2 (germline): MDHEN, SYDVKM. V lost 6 bases and J lost 7, with 10 bases in between. In nucleotides, the CDR3 is TGTGCCAGCAGCAGACTCCTGGAGCAGTACTTC. Its protein is CASSRLLEQYF.

This clonotype was seen at least ten times. The chain has TRBV20-1 and TRBJ2-7; 9 nucleotides align to TRBD1. Germline CDR1 DFQATT, CDR2 SNEGSKA (reference sequence). Trimming cost V 5 bases and J 5 bases; bases outside gene matches: 7. The CDR3 is 13 amino acids. This CDR3 reads CSAPPGQGHEQYF. CDR3 DNA sequence: TGCAGTGCTCCACCGGGACAGGGCCACGAGCAGTACTTC.

This clonotype was counted ten times or more. The rearrangement links TRBV29-1 to TRBJ1-1; D is undetermined. The CDR3 runs 12 residues. Germline CDR1 and CDR2: SQVTM and ANQGSEA. V was cut by 4 bases and J by 3 bases, with 9 bases left in between. DNA of the CDR3: TGCAGCGTTGTCGGTCTGGACACTGAAGCTTTCTTT. Protein product: CSVVGLDTEAFF. The full variable domain, its missing parts supplied by reference TRBV29-1 and TRBJ1-1, is SAVISQKPSRDICQRGTSLTIQCQVDSQVTMMFWYRQQPGQSLTLIATANQGSEATYESGFVIDKFPISRPNLTFSTLTVSNMSPEDSSIYLCSVVGLDTEAFFGQGTRLTVV.

This clonotype was seen ten or more times. The CDR3 is CASSLAGLGSGGYNEQFF. DNA for the CDR3: TGCGCCAGCAGCTTGGCCGGACTAGGGTCAGGGGGCTACAATGAGCAGTTCTTC. The rearrangement joins TRBV5-1 to TRBJ2-1; D possibly matches TRBD1 or TRBD2 (7 bases each). Per germline, CDR1 SGHRS and CDR2 YFSETQ. The CDR3 has 18 amino acids. V lost 0 bases and J lost 3, with 19 bases in between.

The gene calls are TRBV19 and TRBJ2-7; D may be TRBD2 (6 bases). This CDR3 has 15 amino acids. The germline V gene has CDR1 LNHDA and CDR2 SQIVND (reference sequence). V lost 3 bases and J lost 3, with 15 bases in between. The CDR3 bases are TGTGCCAGTAGTATGTCGACGGGAGCAAACTACGAGCAGTACTTC. It is translated as CASSMSTGANYEQYF. Variable domain in full (rest from reference TRBV19 and TRBJ2-7): DGGITQSPKYLFRKEGQNVTLSCEQNLNHDAMYWYRQDPGQGLRLIYYSQIVNDFQKGDIAEGYSVSREKKESFPLTVTSAQKNPTAFYLCASSMSTGANYEQYFGPGTRLTVT.

This clonotype appeared a few times. The chain uses TRBV12-3 or TRBV12-4 and TRBJ2-3; D remains ambiguous. This CDR3 has 17 amino acids. The V end was cut by 3 bases, the J end by 2 bases, with 18 bases between. CDR3 sequence (DNA): TGTGCCAGCAGTTTGATACACGGACGGCACATCACAGATACGCAGTATTTT. This gives the protein CASSLIHGRHITDTQYF.

Many counts were recorded for this clonotype. This chain joins TRBV28 and TRBJ2-7; TRBD1 matches 7 bases. In germline, CDR1 is MDHEN, CDR2 SYDVKM. This CDR3 contains 12 residues. V dropped 8 bases and J dropped 3; count of bases not matched to a gene: 4. The CDR3 region is CASVDRFYEQYF. CDR3 bases: TGTGCCAGCGTGGACAGGTTCTACGAGCAGTACTTC.

The chain couples TRBV29-1 to TRBJ2-2, with TRBD1 matching 8 bases. The junction had 20 bases not matched to a gene; V was cut back by 8 bases and J by 0 bases. Germline V gene data show CDR1 as SQVTM and CDR2 as ANQGSEA. The length of the CDR3 is 19 residues. CDR3 protein: CSLPGPRDRTPANTGELFF. DNA for the CDR3: TGCAGCTTACCAGGGCCCCGGGACAGGACACCCGCGAACACCGGGGAGCTGTTTTTT.

This clonotype occurred many times. The rearrangement links TRBV20-1 to TRBJ1-1; D remains unclear. The CDR3 runs to 15 residues. Germline CDR1 DFQATT, CDR2 SNEGSKA (reference sequence). Trimming cost V 3 bases and J 1 base, with 15 bases left between them. CDR3 loop: CSARVAGRRNTEAFF. The CDR3 region has the DNA TGCAGTGCTAGGGTTGCGGGCAGGAGGAACACTGAAGCTTTCTTT.

This clonotype was seen repeatedly, ten times or more. This chain links TRBV14 with TRBJ1-1; D ambiguous. The germline V gene has CDR1 SGHDN and CDR2 FVKESK. This CDR3 is built from 17 residues. Trimming pared 3 bases from V and 1 base from J, leaving 18 bases between. The CDR3 is CASSQGTVLWENTEAFF. Here the CDR3 DNA reads TGTGCCAGCAGCCAGGGAACAGTTTTGTGGGAGAACACTGAAGCTTTCTTT.

This clonotype was seen a few times. This chain connects TRBV7-9 to TRBJ2-5; possibly TRBD1 for D (5 bases). The V gene lost 5 bases and the J gene lost 5 bases, with 18 bases spanning the gap. There are 15 residues in the CDR3. Germline loops: CDR1 SEHNR, CDR2 FQNEAQ (reference sequence). CDR3 residues: CASSPKVQGRETQYF. CDR3 nucleotide sequence: TGTGCCAGCAGCCCAAAGGTCCAGGGTAGGGAGACCCAGTACTTC.

The sample holds a few counts of this clonotype. The chain has TRBV27 and TRBJ1-1; D unclear. This CDR3 comprises 14 residues. The germline V gene has CDR1 MNHEY and CDR2 SMNVEV (reference sequence). V was shortened by 7 bases and J by 1 base, with 13 bases between the two germline ends. Written as DNA, the CDR3 is TGTGCCAGCACCTATCGGGTGGGGAACACTGAAGCTTTCTTT. It encodes CASTYRVGNTEAFF.